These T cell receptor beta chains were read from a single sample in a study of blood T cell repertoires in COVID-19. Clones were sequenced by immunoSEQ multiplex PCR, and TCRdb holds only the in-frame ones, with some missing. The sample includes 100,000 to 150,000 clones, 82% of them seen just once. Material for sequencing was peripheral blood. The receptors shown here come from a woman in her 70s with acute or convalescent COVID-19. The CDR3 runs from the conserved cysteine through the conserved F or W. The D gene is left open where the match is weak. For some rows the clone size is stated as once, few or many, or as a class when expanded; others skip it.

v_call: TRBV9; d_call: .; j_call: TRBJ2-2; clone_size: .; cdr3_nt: TGTGCCAGCAGCGCTACAGGATTTGGAACCGGGGAGCTGTTTTTT; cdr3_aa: CASSATGFGTGELFF
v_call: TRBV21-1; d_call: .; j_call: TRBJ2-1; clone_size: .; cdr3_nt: TGTGCCAGCAGCACCTCCTGCGGGTACAATGAGCAGTTCTTC; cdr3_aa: CASSTSCGYNEQFF
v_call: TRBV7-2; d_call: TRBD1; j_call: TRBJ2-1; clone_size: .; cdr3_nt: TGTGCCAGCAGCTTCCTAGACAGGGTGGGTGAGCAGTTCTTC; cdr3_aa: CASSFLDRVGEQFF
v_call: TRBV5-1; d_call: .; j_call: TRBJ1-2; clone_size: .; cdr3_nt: TGCGCCAGCAGCTTGGATTCACAGAGGGGGTATGGCTACACCTTC; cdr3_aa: CASSLDSQRGYGYTF
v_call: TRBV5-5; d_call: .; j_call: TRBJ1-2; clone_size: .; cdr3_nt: TGTGCCAGCAGCAGTGTCACAGGGAGTTTCAACTATGGCTACACCTTC; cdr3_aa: CASSSVTGSFNYGYTF
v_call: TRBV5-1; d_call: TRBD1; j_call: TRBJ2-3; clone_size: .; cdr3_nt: TGCGCCAGCAGCTCGGGACAGAGCACAGATACGCAGTATTTT; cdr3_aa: CASSSGQSTDTQYF
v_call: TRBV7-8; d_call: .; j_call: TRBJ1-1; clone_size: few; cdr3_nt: TGTGCCAGCAGCCAGGACAATCCGAACACTGAAGCTTTCTTT; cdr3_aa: CASSQDNPNTEAFF
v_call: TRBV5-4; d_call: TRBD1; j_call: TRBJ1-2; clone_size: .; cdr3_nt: TGTGCCAGCAGCACGGGACAGAATGGCTACACCTTC; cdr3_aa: CASSTGQNGYTF
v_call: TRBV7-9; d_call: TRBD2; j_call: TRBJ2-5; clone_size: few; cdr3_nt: TGTGCCAGCAGCGCCGGGACTAGCGATTCAGAGACCCAGTACTTC; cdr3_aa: CASSAGTSDSETQYF
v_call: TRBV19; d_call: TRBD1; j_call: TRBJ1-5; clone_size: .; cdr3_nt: TGTGCCAGTAGTATCCGACAGGGAGCCAGTGAGGTTCAGCCCCAGCATTTT; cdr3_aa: CASSIRQGASEVQPQHF
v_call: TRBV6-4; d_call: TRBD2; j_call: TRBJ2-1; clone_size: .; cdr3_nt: TGTGCCAGCAGTGACTCGGCTAGCGGGGGGTCTAATGAGCAGTTCTTC; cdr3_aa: CASSDSASGGSNEQFF
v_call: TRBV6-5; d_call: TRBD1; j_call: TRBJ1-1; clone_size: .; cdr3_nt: TGTGCCAGCAGTTACGGTCCCAGGGGGGTGAACACTGAAGCTTTCTTT; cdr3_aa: CASSYGPRGVNTEAFF
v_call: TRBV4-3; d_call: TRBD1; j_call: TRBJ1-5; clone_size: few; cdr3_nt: TGCGCCAGCAGCCTAGACCTTTGGACAGGGGATCAGCCCCAGCATTTT; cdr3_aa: CASSLDLWTGDQPQHF
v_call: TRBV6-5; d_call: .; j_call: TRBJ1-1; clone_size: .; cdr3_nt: TGTGCCAGCACCGTCGCGACAGGCAACACTGAAGCTTTCTTT; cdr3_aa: CASTVATGNTEAFF
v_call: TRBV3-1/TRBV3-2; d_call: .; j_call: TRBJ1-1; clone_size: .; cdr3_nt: TGTGCCAGCAGCCAAGGCGCTGAAGCTTTCTTT; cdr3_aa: CASSQGAEAFF
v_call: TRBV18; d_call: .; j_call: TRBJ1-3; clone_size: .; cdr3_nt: TGTGCCAGCTCACCTCTAGATGGAAACACCATATATTTT; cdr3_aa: CASSPLDGNTIYF
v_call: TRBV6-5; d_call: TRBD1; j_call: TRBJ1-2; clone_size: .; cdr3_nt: TGTGCCAGCAGGACAGGGGGTACGTTGGGTGGCTACACCTTC; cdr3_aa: CASRTGGTLGGYTF
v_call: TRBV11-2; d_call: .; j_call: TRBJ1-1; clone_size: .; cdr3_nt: TGTGCCAGCAGCTTATCTATCTCGAACACTGAAGCTTTCTTT; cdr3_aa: CASSLSISNTEAFF
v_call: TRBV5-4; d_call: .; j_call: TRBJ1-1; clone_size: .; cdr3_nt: TGTGCCAGCAGCTTGCGGGGGGGCACTGAAGCTTTCTTT; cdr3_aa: CASSLRGGTEAFF
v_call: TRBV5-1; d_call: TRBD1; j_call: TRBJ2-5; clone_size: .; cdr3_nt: TGCGCCAGCAGCGCTGCGACAGGGGGCCCAGAGACCCAGTACTTC; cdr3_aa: CASSAATGGPETQYF
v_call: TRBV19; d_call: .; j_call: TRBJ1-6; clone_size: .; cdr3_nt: TGTGCCAGTAGTAGAGGGACATCCACCTATAATTCACCCCTCCACTTT; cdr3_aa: CASSRGTSTYNSPLHF
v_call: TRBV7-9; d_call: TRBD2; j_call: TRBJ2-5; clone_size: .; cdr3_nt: TGTGCCAGCAGCTTAATTGGCGGGGGAAGGCAAGAGACCCAGTACTTC; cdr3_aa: CASSLIGGGRQETQYF
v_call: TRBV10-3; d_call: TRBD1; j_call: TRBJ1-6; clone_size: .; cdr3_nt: TGTGCCATCAGTCCGGGCAGGGGGCAGAGCGGTTCACCCCTCCACTTT; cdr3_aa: CAISPGRGQSGSPLHF
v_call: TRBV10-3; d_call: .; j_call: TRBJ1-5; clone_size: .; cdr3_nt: TGTGCCACCCAGGGGTATAGCAATCAGCCCCAGCATTTT; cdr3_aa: CATQGYSNQPQHF
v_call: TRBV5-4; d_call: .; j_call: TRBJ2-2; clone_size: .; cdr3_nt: TGTGCCAGCAGCTTGCGGTCGGGGATCGGGGAGCTGTTTTTT; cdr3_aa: CASSLRSGIGELFF
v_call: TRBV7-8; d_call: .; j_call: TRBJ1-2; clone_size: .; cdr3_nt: TGTGCCAGCAGCTTCTTAGGGGACTCCACCATCTATGGCTACACCTTC; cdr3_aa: CASSFLGDSTIYGYTF
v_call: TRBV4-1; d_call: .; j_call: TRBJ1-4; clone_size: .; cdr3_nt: TGCGCCAGCAGCCCTCGGGACACTGCAACTAATGAAAAACTGTTTTTT; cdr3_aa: CASSPRDTATNEKLFF
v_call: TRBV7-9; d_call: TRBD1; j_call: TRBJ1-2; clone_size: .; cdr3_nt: TGTGCCAGCAGCTCGGGACGGGACAGGGAATATGGCTACACCTTC; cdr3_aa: CASSSGRDREYGYTF
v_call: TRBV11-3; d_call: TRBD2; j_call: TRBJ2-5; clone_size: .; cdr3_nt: TGTGCCAGCAGCCCTAGCGTTAGCGGGGGGGCCCAGTACTTC; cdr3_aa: CASSPSVSGGAQYF
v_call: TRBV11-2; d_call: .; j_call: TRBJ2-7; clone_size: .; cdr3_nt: TGTGCCAGCAGCTCACTGCAGGGGCGACCCTACGAGCAGTACTTC; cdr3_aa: CASSSLQGRPYEQYF
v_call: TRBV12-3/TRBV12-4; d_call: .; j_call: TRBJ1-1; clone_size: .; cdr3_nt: TGTGCCAGCAGTCTGAACAGGGCCACTGAAGCTTTCTTT; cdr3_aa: CASSLNRATEAFF
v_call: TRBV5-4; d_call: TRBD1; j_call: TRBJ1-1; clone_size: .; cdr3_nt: TGTGCCAGCAGCCCAGACAGGGACACTGAAGCTTTCTTT; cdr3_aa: CASSPDRDTEAFF
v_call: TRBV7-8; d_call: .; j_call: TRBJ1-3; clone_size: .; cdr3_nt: TGTGCCAGCTCGGGACACCCGAGCTCTGGAAACACCATATATTTT; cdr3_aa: CASSGHPSSGNTIYF
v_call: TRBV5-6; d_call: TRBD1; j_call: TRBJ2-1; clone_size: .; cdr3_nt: TGTGCCAGCAGCTTGGTGGGGACAGGGGATGAGCAGTTCTTC; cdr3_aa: CASSLVGTGDEQFF
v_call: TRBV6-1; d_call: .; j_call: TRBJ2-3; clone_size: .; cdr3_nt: TGTGCCAGCAGTGAACGAGGGGGGGTAAGCCCAGATACGCAGTATTTT; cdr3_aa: CASSERGGVSPDTQYF
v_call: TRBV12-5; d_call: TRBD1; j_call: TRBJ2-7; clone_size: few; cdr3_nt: TGTGCTAGTGGTTCAGGGACAGGGAGCTACGAGCAGTACTTC; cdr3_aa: CASGSGTGSYEQYF
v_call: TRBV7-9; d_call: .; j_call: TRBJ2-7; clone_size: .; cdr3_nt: TGTGCCAGCAGGGCCGACAGCCCCTACGAGCAGTACTTC; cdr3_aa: CASRADSPYEQYF